The 27 T cell receptor beta chains listed next were all sequenced from one sample in a study of blood T cells in healthy people across ages. Next came a second PCR, run for about 7 to 12 cycles, which used a sample-barcoded 5' primer along with a J-beta primer mix. TCRdb itself ran the 5' RACE reads through MiXCR, one entry per CDR3 protein. The sample contains roughly 860,000 distinct CDR3 sequences, 62% of which appear only once. The sequenced material came from blood. These receptors all come from a young man in good health.

The chain has TRBV20-1 and TRBJ2-7; TRBD2 matches at 11 bases. The junction had 3 bases not matched to a gene; V was cut back by 6 bases and J by 2 bases. CDR1 is DFQATT and CDR2 is SNEGSKA in the germline V gene (reference sequence). The CDR3 has 13 amino acids. The CDR3 nucleotides read TGCAGTGCAGCGACTAGCGGGACCTACGAGCAGTACTTC. It translates to CSAATSGTYEQYF.

The chain carries TRBV7-9 and TRBJ2-3; D unresolved. Germline V gene sequence: CDR1 SEHNR, CDR2 FQNEAQ (reference sequence). The CDR3 length is 13 residues. Trimming removed 7 bases from V and 5 bases from J, with 13 bases in between. CDR3 region: CASTDDYGDTQYF. DNA for the CDR3: TGTGCCAGCACGGACGATTACGGAGATACGCAGTATTTT. The full variable domain, in which reference TRBV7-9 and TRBJ2-3 provide the parts outside the CDR3, is DTGVSQNPRHKITKRGQNVTFRCDPISEHNRLYWYRQTLGQGPEFLTYFQNEAQLEKSRLLSDRFSAERPKGSFSTLEIQRTEQGDSAMYLCASTDDYGDTQYFGPGTRLTVL.

This clonotype was counted between two and nine times. The gene calls are TRBV5-1 and TRBJ2-7; TRBD1 agrees at 7 bases. The CDR3 sequence is 15 residues long. CDR1 is SGHRS and CDR2 is YFSETQ in the germline V gene. The trim removed 4 bases at V and 3 bases at J, leaving 10 bases unmatched. The CDR3, as DNA: TGCGCCAGCAGCCCGACCGGGACAGTCCTCTACGAGCAGTACTTC. The encoded protein is CASSPTGTVLYEQYF.

J is TRBJ2-1 and V is TRBV4-3; 7 bases fit TRBD1. Germline values: CDR1 LGHNA, CDR2 YSLEER. V shed 4 bases, J shed 6 bases, and the junction held 3 bases outside the gene matches. The CDR3 covers 13 residues. CDR3 in amino acids: CASSRTGPNEQFF. DNA for the CDR3: TGCGCCAGCAGCCGGACAGGTCCCAATGAGCAGTTCTTC.

This clonotype was recorded a few times. The chain uses TRBV2 and TRBJ2-1; TRBD1 agrees at 7 bases. CDR1 SNHLY and CDR2 FYNNEI come from the germline V gene. The CDR3 spans 11 residues. Germline trimming cut 10 bases from V and 7 bases from J; bases unmatched to any gene: 4. CDR3 nucleotide sequence: TGTGCCACCCAACAGGGGAATGAGCAGTTCTTC. Translated: CATQQGNEQFF.

The chain has TRBV29-1 and TRBJ2-7, with TRBD1 identical over 10 bases. V was pared by 5 bases and J by 2 bases, with 6 bases of the junction left unmatched. CDR3 length: 14 amino acids. The germline gives CDR1 SQVTM, CDR2 ANQGSEA. In nucleotides, the CDR3 is TGCAGCGTTTCGGGGGACAGGGGCCCCTACGAGCAGTACTTC. This translates into CSVSGDRGPYEQYF.

The chain links TRBV6-6 to TRBJ2-1, with unresolved D. Germline V gene sequence: CDR1 MNHNY, CDR2 SVGAGI (reference sequence). This CDR3 has 15 residues. Trimming pared 5 bases from V and 8 bases from J, leaving 19 bases between. In nucleotides, the CDR3 is TGTGCCAGCAGTCCCGATAGGACGATGGTTGATGAGCAGTTCTTC. Translation: CASSPDRTMVDEQFF.

This chain uses TRBV7-9 with TRBJ2-7, with 9 bases aligning to TRBD2. CDR3 size: 18 residues. Trimming removed 4 bases from V and 2 bases from J; junction bases left unmatched: 15. Germline V lookup: CDR1 SEHNR, CDR2 FQNEAQ (reference sequence). CDR3 region: CASSSSSGETGLTYEQYF. The DNA for the CDR3 is TGTGCCAGCAGCTCTTCTAGCGGGGAAACCGGCCTAACCTACGAGCAGTACTTC. Based on the CDR3 plus reference TRBV7-9 and TRBJ2-7, the full variable domain is DTGVSQNPRHKITKRGQNVTFRCDPISEHNRLYWYRQTLGQGPEFLTYFQNEAQLEKSRLLSDRFSAERPKGSFSTLEIQRTEQGDSAMYLCASSSSSGETGLTYEQYFGPGTRLTVT.

The chain recombines TRBV28 with TRBJ2-1, with unresolved D. The ends were cut back, 6 bases at V and 4 bases at J, with 16 bases in the middle. The germline V gene has CDR1 MDHEN and CDR2 SYDVKM. The CDR3 totals 15 residues. The CDR3 loop reads CASRLPLYSYNEQFF. Here the CDR3 DNA reads TGTGCCAGCAGGTTGCCCCTCTACTCTTACAATGAGCAGTTCTTC.

This sequence joins TRBV7-9 and TRBJ1-2, with 12 bases matching TRBD1. The CDR3 spans 14 residues. Germline values: CDR1 SEHNR, CDR2 FQNEAQ (reference sequence). V dropped 4 bases and J dropped 6; count of bases not matched to a gene: 3. CDR3 protein: CASSYGTGGDGYTF. The CDR3 coding sequence is TGTGCCAGCAGCTATGGGACAGGGGGCGATGGCTACACCTTC.

The rearrangement uses TRBV6-6 and TRBJ2-5; TRBD1 aligns across 9 bases. Gene TRBJ2-7 matches the end of the DNA better, so the J call may be wrong. Germline assignment: CDR1 MNHNY and CDR2 SVGAGI (reference sequence). The CDR3 is 15 amino acids. Here the CDR3 reads CASSVGQGPGYEQYF. The CDR3 bases are TGTGCCAGCAGTGTGGGACAGGGCCCCGGGTACGAGCAGTACTTC.

There are many counts of this clonotype. The chain is built from TRBV20-1 and TRBJ2-7; a possible D gene is TRBD2 (5 bases). V was clipped by 2 bases and J by 4 bases, with 12 bases between them. The CDR3 sequence is 13 residues long. The germline gives CDR1 DFQATT, CDR2 SNEGSKA (reference sequence). CDR3 nucleotide sequence: TGCAGTGCTAGACTCCCGGGAAGGTACGAGCAGTACTTC. This translates into CSARLPGRYEQYF.

This clonotype was observed a handful of times. The chain carries TRBV7-9 and TRBJ2-5; maybe TRBD1 (6 bases). Germline V gene sequence: CDR1 SEHNR, CDR2 FQNEAQ (reference sequence). This CDR3 is built from 13 residues. V was clipped by 7 bases and J by 1 base, with 10 bases between them. CDR3 sequence reads: CASTTRGQETQYF. The CDR3 region has the DNA TGTGCCAGCACCACCAGGGGCCAAGAGACCCAGTACTTC.

This chain links TRBV6-2 or TRBV6-3 with TRBJ1-2; D unresolved. CDR1 MNHEY and CDR2 SVGEGT come from the germline V gene. V lost 2 bases to trimming and J lost 4 bases, with 8 bases between them. CDR3 length equals 13 residues. The CDR3: CASSYPDRYGYTF. CDR3 DNA sequence: TGTGCCAGCAGTTACCCGGACCGCTATGGCTACACCTTC.

V and J are TRBV29-1 and TRBJ2-1, with a weak D call TRBD2 (6 bases). Germline V gene lookup returns CDR1 SQVTM and CDR2 ANQGSEA. This CDR3 spans 14 amino acids. Trimming removed 4 bases at V and 4 bases at J, with 14 bases between. CDR3 sequence reads: CSVAGGELYNEQFF. For the CDR3, the DNA is TGCAGCGTTGCGGGCGGGGAGTTATACAATGAGCAGTTCTTC.

The rearrangement links TRBV4-3 to TRBJ1-4, with D unclear. The V gene's germline CDR1 is LGHNA and CDR2 YSLEER. CDR3 length: 15 amino acids. V was trimmed by 4 bases and J by 5 bases, leaving 14 bases between them. CDR3 residues: CASSPRRGDNEKLFF. CDR3 nucleotide sequence: TGCGCCAGCAGCCCCCGGAGAGGCGACAATGAAAAACTGTTTTTT.

This clonotype was picked up a small number of times. The chain couples TRBV28 to TRBJ2-3; possibly TRBD1 or TRBD2 for D (5 bases each). Germline CDR1 is MDHEN and CDR2 is SYDVKM. The V end was cut by 5 bases, the J end by 3 bases, with 12 bases between. This CDR3 has 14 residues. CDR3 in amino acids: CASSDGTGTDTQYF. The CDR3 region has the DNA TGTGCCAGCAGTGATGGGACGGGAACAGATACGCAGTATTTT.

This chain uses TRBV13 with TRBJ2-4; TRBD1 matches at 11 bases. J gave up 12 bases and V 3 bases, and 4 bases lay outside the gene matches. Germline lookup yields CDR1 PRHDT and CDR2 FYEKMQ (reference sequence). The CDR3 extends over 13 amino acids. The CDR3: CASSLGTGGSQYF. Written as DNA, the CDR3 is TGTGCCAGCAGCTTGGGGACAGGGGGAAGTCAGTACTTC.

This clonotype turned up a few times. The chain uses TRBV2 and TRBJ2-1; 12 bases agree with TRBD2. Trimming cost V 7 bases and J 7 bases; bases outside gene matches: 8. The CDR3 loop spans 15 amino acids. CDR1 and CDR2 from the germline V gene are SNHLY and FYNNEI. For the CDR3, the DNA is TGTGCCAGCAACCCCCGGACTAGCGGGGTAAATGAGCAGTTCTTC. Translating gives CASNPRTSGVNEQFF.

The V and J genes are TRBV7-2 and TRBJ2-7; D possibly corresponds to TRBD2 (6 bases). The CDR3 runs to 15 residues. V was shortened by 5 bases and J by 3 bases, with 17 bases between the two germline ends. CDR1 SGHTA and CDR2 FQGNSA come from the germline V gene. CDR3 sequence (DNA): TGTGCCAGCAGCCCCTCAGGACTACCCGTCTACGAGCAGTACTTC. Protein sequence: CASSPSGLPVYEQYF.

Concerning this clonotype itself: With a much larger clone just one base away, this may be a read error. V gene TRBV7-9 combines with J gene TRBJ1-5; no firm D call. CDR1 and CDR2 from the germline V gene are SEHNR and FQNEAQ (reference sequence). This CDR3 has 12 residues. The CDR3 protein is CSSSLYLGPQHF. In nucleotides, the CDR3 is TGTTCCAGCAGCTTATATCTGGGGCCCCAGCATTTT.

The chain couples TRBV9 to TRBJ1-2; perhaps TRBD1 as D (5 bases). Germline loops: CDR1 SGDLS, CDR2 YYNGEE. The CDR3 is 15 amino acids. V was shortened by 0 bases and J by 5 bases, with 14 bases between the two germline ends. CDR3 DNA: TGTGCCAGCAGCGTAGGCTGGGGCCAGAGATATGGCTACACCTTC. Amino acid sequence: CASSVGWGQRYGYTF.

The rearrangement uses TRBV20-1 and TRBJ2-5; perhaps TRBD2 as D (5 bases). The CDR3 sequence is 12 residues long. Looked up from germline, CDR1 is DFQATT and CDR2 is SNEGSKA (reference sequence). Deletions cut 3 bases from V and 4 bases from J, with 9 bases between. The CDR3 sequence is CSASFGRETQYF. CDR3 coding DNA: TGCAGTGCTAGCTTTGGGAGAGAGACCCAGTACTTC.

This clonotype has more than one count but fewer than ten. V usage is TRBV5-1 and J usage is TRBJ2-7; perhaps D is TRBD1 or TRBD2 (5 bases each). Trimming shortened V by 2 bases and J by 4 bases, and 16 bases separated the two germline ends. This CDR3 comprises 15 residues. CDR1 is SGHRS, CDR2 YFSETQ, per germline. CDR3 in amino acids: CASSFRDGEGYEQYF. The CDR3 DNA reads as TGCGCCAGCAGCTTCCGGGACGGCGAGGGTTACGAGCAGTACTTC.

This clonotype was recorded a few times. This chain links TRBV29-1 with TRBJ2-1; possible D gene TRBD1, 5 bases. CDR1 and CDR2 from the germline V gene are SQVTM and ANQGSEA. Between the trimmed V and J ends, which lost 5 bases and 3 bases, there was a span of 11 bases. The CDR3 sequence is 13 residues long. In DNA form, the CDR3 reads TGCAGCGTTCCAAAAGACAGCTACAATGAGCAGTTCTTC. Protein: CSVPKDSYNEQFF.

This chain uses TRBV27 with TRBJ1-2; D not resolved. Trimming left V 6 bases short and J 6 bases short, with 14 bases between. CDR1 and CDR2 (germline): MNHEY, SMNVEV (reference sequence). The CDR3 extends over 13 amino acids. CDR3 loop: CASRQFRNDGYTF. The CDR3 DNA sequence: TGTGCCAGCAGACAGTTTCGTAATGATGGCTACACCTTC.

This clonotype was observed a handful of times. The chain combines TRBV14 with TRBJ2-1; D gene uncertain. V was cut by 0 bases and J by 7 bases, with 22 bases left in between. Germline V lookup: CDR1 SGHDN, CDR2 FVKESK. There are 18 residues in the CDR3. The CDR3 DNA sequence: TGTGCCAGCAGCCAAGATCGAACAAACAACGGAATGTTTAATGAGCAGTTCTTC. This gives the protein CASSQDRTNNGMFNEQFF. The full variable domain, with the rest looked up from reference TRBV14 and TRBJ2-1, is EAGVTQFPSHSVIEKGQTVTLRCDPISGHDNLYWYRRVMGKEIKFLLHFVKESKQDESGMPNNRFLAERTGGTYSTLKVQPAELEDSGVYFCASSQDRTNNGMFNEQFFGPGTRLTVL.